The present T cell receptor beta chain was sequenced within a study of blood T cells in healthy people across ages. This clonotype is a singleton in its sample. Whenever a sample was processed, at least 6 million PBMCs were isolated. Next came a second PCR, run for about 6 to 12 cycles, which used a sample-barcoded 5' primer along with a J-beta primer mix. The authors tagged each cDNA molecule using a template-switch adaptor with 12 random nucleotides. Researchers report that each sample yielded at least 3 million CDR3-containing paired-end reads. TCRdb itself ran the 5' RACE reads through MiXCR, one entry per CDR3 protein. Of 920,000 or so distinct CDR3 sequences listed, more than 35% are singletons. Deletions cut 3 bases from V and 6 bases from J, with 20 bases between. Germline V gene data show CDR1 as LGHNA and CDR2 as YNFKEQ. The CDR3 runs to 16 residues.

Material for sequencing was blood. The source of this sequence is a woman aged 60-75 years in good health. This sequence joins TRBV4-2 and TRBJ1-2, with unresolved D. CDR3 bases: TGTGCCAGCAGCCAGGGTGGGCAGACGCTCTCCGATGGCTACACCTTC. The encoded protein is CASSQGGQTLSDGYTF.